The present entry profiles one T cell receptor (beta chain) with its context. The CDR3 loop spans 14 amino acids. V shed 6 bases and J 7 bases; nucleotides not matched to a gene: 9. CDR1 and CDR2 from the germline V gene are WSHSY and SAAADI. Original handling: Amplification from reference gene primers served as the basis for estimated nucleated cell counts. Here immunoSEQ multiplex PCR was the method, and the copy in TCRdb shows in-frame clones only, minus some. That table furnishes V, J and clone size, whereas the DNA furnished D and trimming. Of 350,000 to 400,000 clones listed, around 87% are singletons. This entry is derived from a study of blood T cell repertoires in COVID-19. Study in general: Donors in Cohort 3 counted as recovered after two negative PCRs, clearance, or symptom resolution. The United States, Italy and Spain provided the acute and convalescent COVID-19 samples.

All enrollees were roughly 18 to 90 years old and from roughly 22 US areas. The V call is TRBV10-2, the J call TRBJ2-7; the match to TRBD1 covers 10 bases. The sequenced material came from PBMCs or T cells enriched from blood (not recorded which). This TCR came from a man aged 40-49 years in a cohort exposed to, infected with or recovered from COVID-19 (not recorded which). The DNA for the CDR3 is TGCGCCAGCAGCGGGCGACAGGGGGCCCTGGAGCAGTACTTC. Translated: CASSGRQGALEQYF.